The rows below give T cell receptor beta chains drawn from one sample of a study of CD8 T cells in ankylosing spondylitis. TCRdb called the 5' RACE reads again in MiXCR, with one record for every CDR3 protein. The sample lists 300,000 to 350,000 distinct CDR3 sequences, less than 25% occurring once. The sequencing input was blood, either unsorted or a sorted T cell fraction (not recorded which). The receptors derive from a female donor with ankylosing spondylitis or in good health (not recorded which). Both conserved end residues are part of each CDR3. The D gene is left open where the match is weak. Size is omitted from some rows. Given values are once, few, many or a class for expanded clones.

D gene: .; clone size: .; V gene: TRBV9; J gene: TRBJ1-1; CDR3 DNA: TGTGCCAGCAGCGTAGTCAGCGCCTTCACTGAAGCTTTCTTT; CDR3 protein: CASSVVSAFTEAFF
D gene: .; clone size: few; V gene: TRBV20-1; J gene: TRBJ2-7; CDR3 DNA: TGCAGTGCTCACTTACCGGGCCCCAGGGCCTACGAGCAGTACTTC; CDR3 protein: CSAHLPGPRAYEQYF
D gene: .; clone size: .; V gene: TRBV30; J gene: TRBJ2-7; CDR3 DNA: TGTGCCTGCCTAGCCGGGCTAATGGGCCACGAGCAGTACTTC; CDR3 protein: CACLAGLMGHEQYF
D gene: TRBD1; clone size: many; V gene: TRBV10-3; J gene: TRBJ2-2; CDR3 DNA: TGTGCCATCAGTGAGTCCAGGGGGCAGACCGGGGAGCTGTTTTTT; CDR3 protein: CAISESRGQTGELFF
D gene: TRBD2; clone size: many; V gene: TRBV20-1; J gene: TRBJ2-1; CDR3 DNA: TGCAGTGCTAGCCTAGCGGGAGGGATGTACAATGAGCAGTTCTTC; CDR3 protein: CSASLAGGMYNEQFF
D gene: TRBD2; clone size: .; V gene: TRBV11-1; J gene: TRBJ2-2; CDR3 DNA: TGTGCCAGCAGCCCCGGGGGTCTAGCGGGAGGATTTAAGAACACCGGGGAGCTGTTTTTT; CDR3 protein: CASSPGGLAGGFKNTGELFF
D gene: .; clone size: .; V gene: TRBV9; J gene: TRBJ2-5; CDR3 DNA: TGTGCCAGCAGCTCGACCGGGACTTGGGAGACCCAGTACTTC; CDR3 protein: CASSSTGTWETQYF
D gene: TRBD1; clone size: .; V gene: TRBV6-1; J gene: TRBJ1-1; CDR3 DNA: TGTGCCAGCAGTGAAGCAGGGGGCGGAGGGTACTCTGAAGCTTTCTTT; CDR3 protein: CASSEAGGGGYSEAFF
D gene: .; clone size: few; V gene: TRBV20-1; J gene: TRBJ2-2; CDR3 DNA: TGCAGTGCTAGAGATCCCCGAACACGTTCTTACACCGGGGAGCTGTTTTTT; CDR3 protein: CSARDPRTRSYTGELFF
D gene: TRBD1; clone size: .; V gene: TRBV5-1; J gene: TRBJ2-7; CDR3 DNA: TGCGCCAGCAGCTTATCCGGGACAGGGGCCAGGGAGCAGTACTTC; CDR3 protein: CASSLSGTGAREQYF
D gene: TRBD1; clone size: few; V gene: TRBV5-5; J gene: TRBJ2-1; CDR3 DNA: TGTGCCAGCAGCTTGACCGTACGACTGACAGGGTCACCTCATGAGCAGTTCTTC; CDR3 protein: CASSLTVRLTGSPHEQFF
D gene: .; clone size: .; V gene: TRBV11-2; J gene: TRBJ2-1; CDR3 DNA: TGTGCCAGCAGCCTAGATGGACTACGCTACAATGAGCAGTTCTTC; CDR3 protein: CASSLDGLRYNEQFF
D gene: .; clone size: few; V gene: TRBV20-1; J gene: TRBJ1-2; CDR3 DNA: TGCAGTGCTCCTCCGGGACCGGATAACTATGGCTACACCTTC; CDR3 protein: CSAPPGPDNYGYTF
D gene: .; clone size: many; V gene: TRBV29-1; J gene: TRBJ1-3; CDR3 DNA: TGCAGCGTTGAACGCCACTCTGGAAACACCATATATTTT; CDR3 protein: CSVERHSGNTIYF
D gene: .; clone size: .; V gene: TRBV19; J gene: TRBJ2-7; CDR3 DNA: TGTGCCAGTAGTATGGAAGGCAGGCCCAGCTCCTACGAGCAGTACTTC; CDR3 protein: CASSMEGRPSSYEQYF